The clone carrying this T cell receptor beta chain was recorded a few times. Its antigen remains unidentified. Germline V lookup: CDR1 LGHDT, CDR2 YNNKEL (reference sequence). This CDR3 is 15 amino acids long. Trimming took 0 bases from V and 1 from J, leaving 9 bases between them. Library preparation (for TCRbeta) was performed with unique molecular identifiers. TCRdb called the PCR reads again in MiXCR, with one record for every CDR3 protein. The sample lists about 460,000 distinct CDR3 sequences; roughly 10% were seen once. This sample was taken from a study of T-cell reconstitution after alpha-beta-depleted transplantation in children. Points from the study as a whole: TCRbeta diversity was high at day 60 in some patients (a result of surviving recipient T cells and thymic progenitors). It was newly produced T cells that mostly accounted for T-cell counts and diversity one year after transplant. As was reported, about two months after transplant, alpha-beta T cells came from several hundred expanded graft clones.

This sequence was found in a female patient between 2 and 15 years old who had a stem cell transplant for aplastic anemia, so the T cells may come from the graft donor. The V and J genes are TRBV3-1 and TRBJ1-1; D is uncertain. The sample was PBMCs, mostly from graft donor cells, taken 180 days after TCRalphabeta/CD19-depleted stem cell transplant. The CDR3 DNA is TGTGCCAGCAGCCAAGAAGGACTACCGAACACTGAAGCTTTCTTT. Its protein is CASSQEGLPNTEAFF.